The next 23 T cell receptor beta chains were all read from a single sample in a study of cytomegalovirus exposure and HLA in healthy donors. The protocol was immunoSEQ multiplex PCR, while the TCRdb copy is restricted to in-frame clones and leaves out a portion. This table holds some 68,000 clones, around 97% found once. Sample: PBMCs. The receptors originated from a man between 18 and 35 years old in good health and CMV-seronegative.

This chain uses TRBV2 with TRBJ2-7; 9 positions agree with TRBD2. The V gene's germline CDR1 is SNHLY and CDR2 FYNNEI. J lost 3 bases, V lost 2 bases, and 5 bases had no gene match. This CDR3 spans 15 amino acids. The CDR3: CASSEPSGRLYEQYF. The DNA of the CDR3 is TGTGCCAGCAGTGAACCCAGCGGGAGGCTCTACGAGCAGTACTTC.

J is TRBJ1-5 and V is TRBV28; TRBD1 matches at 9 bases. V shed 4 bases, J shed 1 base, and the junction held 5 bases outside the gene matches. This CDR3 has 16 residues. Germline assignment: CDR1 MDHEN and CDR2 SYDVKM. Written as DNA, the CDR3 is TGTGCCAGCAGTTGGACAGGGGTCGGCAGCAATCAGCCCCAGCATTTT. It yields the protein CASSWTGVGSNQPQHF.

The rearrangement links TRBV28 to TRBJ1-1, with TRBD1 matching 9 bases. This CDR3 has 13 residues. Germline CDR1 and CDR2: MDHEN and SYDVKM. The V segment lost 5 bases and the J segment 10 bases; nucleotides outside the gene matches: 8. As DNA, the CDR3 is TGTGCCAGCAGTCCAACCGGGACAGGGTTAGCTTTCTTT. It translates to CASSPTGTGLAFF. Looking up the rest from reference TRBV28 and TRBJ1-1 gives the full variable domain: DVKVTQSSRYLVKRTGEKVFLECVQDMDHENMFWYRQDPGLGLRLIYFSYDVKMKEKGDIPEGYSVSREKKERFSLILESASTNQTSMYLCASSPTGTGLAFFGQGTRLTVV.

This sequence joins TRBV29-1 and TRBJ1-1; D perhaps matches TRBD1 (5 bases). From germline, CDR1 is SQVTM and CDR2 ANQGSEA. The CDR3 sequence is 14 residues long. Trimming removed 6 bases at V and 5 bases at J, with 19 bases between. CDR3: CSVRLGGVGTEAFF. CDR3 nucleotides: TGCAGCGTCCGACTCGGGGGGGTGGGTACTGAAGCTTTCTTT.

The genes are TRBV27 and TRBJ1-2; TRBD1 agrees at 7 bases. The CDR3 loop spans 12 amino acids. CDR1 and CDR2 (germline): MNHEY, SMNVEV (reference sequence). V dropped 5 bases and J dropped 3; count of bases not matched to a gene: 0. CDR3 sequence (DNA): TGTGCCAGCAGTGGGACAGACTATGGCTACACCTTC. It codes for CASSGTDYGYTF.

The gene calls are TRBV2 and TRBJ1-2; 8 bases agree with TRBD1. With 4 bases clipped from V and 4 bases from J, the junction kept 2 bases outside the gene matches. The germline V gene has CDR1 SNHLY and CDR2 FYNNEI. The CDR3 covers 13 residues. The CDR3 DNA sequence: TGTGCCAGCAGTGGGACAGGGAGCTATGGCTACACCTTC. Its protein is CASSGTGSYGYTF.

The chain couples TRBV7-8 to TRBJ1-4; weak D call: TRBD1 (6 bases). The CDR3 has 15 residues. Germline loops: CDR1 SGHVS, CDR2 FQNEAQ. The V end lost 1 base, the J end lost 6 bases, and 12 bases lay between the germline ends. This CDR3 is CASSLEGGEDEKLFF. DNA of the CDR3: TGTGCCAGCAGCTTAGAGGGGGGGGAGGATGAAAAACTGTTTTTT.

This rearrangement joins TRBV7-9 to TRBJ1-1; 10 bases line up with TRBD1. The V segment lost 5 bases and the J segment 5 bases; nucleotides outside the gene matches: 11. The CDR3 is 16 amino acids. Germline CDR1 is SEHNR and CDR2 is FQNEAQ (reference sequence). CDR3 DNA sequence: TGTGCCAGCAGCCCTCCGGGACAGGGGCCGGGGACTGAAGCTTTCTTT. This encodes CASSPPGQGPGTEAFF.

The J gene is TRBJ2-1, the V gene TRBV5-1; tentative D call: TRBD2 (6 bases). Trimming stripped 1 base from V and 2 bases from J, with 13 bases between. The CDR3 length is 16 residues. CDR1 is SGHRS and CDR2 is YFSETQ in the germline V gene. CDR3 residues: CASSLFLRDPYNEQFF. The CDR3 coding sequence is TGCGCCAGCAGCTTGTTTTTGCGGGACCCCTACAATGAGCAGTTCTTC.

The genes are TRBV6-6 and TRBJ2-1, with D tentatively TRBD2 (5 bases). CDR3 length: 13 amino acids. Trimming pared 2 bases from V and 5 bases from J, leaving 7 bases between. Germline V gives CDR1 MNHNY, CDR2 SVGAGI (reference sequence). CDR3 sequence: CASSYTGNNEQFF. CDR3 sequence (DNA): TGTGCCAGCAGTTACACGGGGAACAATGAGCAGTTCTTC.

The rearrangement links TRBV5-1 to TRBJ1-5; possibly TRBD1 for D (5 bases). The CDR3 sequence is 15 residues long. The V gene lost 0 bases and the J gene lost 0 bases, with 7 bases spanning the gap. Germline assignment: CDR1 SGHRS and CDR2 YFSETQ. For the CDR3, the DNA is TGCGCCAGCAGCTTGGCAGGGCTTAGCAATCAGCCCCAGCATTTT. Translation gives CASSLAGLSNQPQHF. The full variable domain, its missing parts supplied by reference TRBV5-1 and TRBJ1-5, is KAGVTQTPRYLIKTRGQQVTLSCSPISGHRSVSWYQQTPGQGLQFLFEYFSETQRNKGNFPGRFSGRQFSNSRSEMNVSTLELGDSALYLCASSLAGLSNQPQHFGDGTRLSIL.

The chain carries TRBV6-5 and TRBJ1-2, with 9 positions matching TRBD1. The CDR3 is 16 amino acids. J gave up 6 bases and V 0 bases, and 8 bases lay outside the gene matches. Germline V gives CDR1 MNHEY, CDR2 SVGAGI. The DNA of the CDR3 is TGTGCCAGCAGTTACTCCGAGGGACAGGGAACGAATGGCTACACCTTC. Its translation: CASSYSEGQGTNGYTF.

The rearrangement uses TRBV5-6 and TRBJ1-1, with D unresolved. Per the germline V gene, CDR1 is SGHDT and CDR2 is YYEEEE. This CDR3 region has 16 residues. V lost 3 bases, J lost 0 bases, and 15 bases lay in between. CDR3 in DNA: TGTGCCAGCAGCTCCGGGTTTCAATCAATGAACACTGAAGCTTTCTTT. Amino acids: CASSSGFQSMNTEAFF.

J is TRBJ2-7 and V is TRBV4-1; maybe TRBD2 (6 bases). V was trimmed by 0 bases and J by 7 bases, leaving 10 bases between them. Germline values: CDR1 MGHRA, CDR2 YSYEKL. CDR3 length: 13 amino acids. The CDR3 DNA sequence: TGCGCCAGCAGCCAAGATGGAGGGTGGGAGCAGTACTTC. This codes for CASSQDGGWEQYF.

The chain is built from TRBV27 and TRBJ2-1, with a weak D call TRBD1 (5 bases). V gave up 2 bases and J gave up 5 bases, with 10 bases separating them. The CDR3 runs to 14 residues. The germline V gene encodes CDR1 MNHEY and CDR2 SMNVEV (reference sequence). CDR3 DNA sequence: TGTGCCAGCAGTTTAGGGGCCACGAACAATGAGCAGTTCTTC. Translating gives CASSLGATNNEQFF.

The CDR3: CASSLDGSTDTQYF. The CDR3 region has the DNA TGCGCCAGCAGCTTGGATGGCAGCACAGATACGCAGTATTTT. V usage is TRBV5-1 and J usage is TRBJ2-3; D uncertain. This CDR3 is 14 amino acids long. The germline gives CDR1 SGHRS, CDR2 YFSETQ. The V gene lost 0 bases and the J gene lost 0 bases, with 5 bases spanning the gap.

J is TRBJ2-3 and V is TRBV7-3, with 12 bases matching TRBD2. V shed 2 bases and J 3 bases; nucleotides not matched to a gene: 0. The CDR3 runs 15 residues. Germline CDR1 is SGHTA and CDR2 is FQGTGA. CDR3 sequence (DNA): TGTGCCAGCAGCTTAGGACTAGCGGGAACAGATACGCAGTATTTT. Translation: CASSLGLAGTDTQYF.

The chain combines TRBV4-1 with TRBJ1-3; D might be TRBD1 (6 bases). V gave up 1 base and J gave up 6 bases, with 10 bases separating them. The germline CDR1 and CDR2 sequences are MGHRA and YSYEKL. The CDR3 is 14 amino acids. Here the CDR3 reads CASSQVPGVNTIYF. The CDR3 region has the DNA TGCGCCAGCAGCCAAGTTCCAGGGGTAAACACCATATATTTT.

This chain connects TRBV6-5 to TRBJ2-7, with D tentatively TRBD1 (6 bases). Germline-derived CDR1 and CDR2 are MNHEY and SVGAGI. The CDR3 is 14 residues long. Trimming shortened V by 0 bases and J by 2 bases, and 8 bases separated the two germline ends. Here the CDR3 reads CASSYSGGTYEQYF. DNA for the CDR3: TGTGCCAGCAGTTACTCAGGGGGAACCTACGAGCAGTACTTC.

The chain recombines TRBV6-5 with TRBJ1-1; D is ambiguous. V lost 6 bases and J lost 0, with 11 bases in between. Per the germline V gene, CDR1 is MNHEY and CDR2 is SVGAGI. The CDR3 loop spans 14 amino acids. The CDR3 DNA sequence: TGTGCCAGCAGGACAACAACAGTGAACACTGAAGCTTTCTTT. Its translation is CASRTTTVNTEAFF.

This chain joins TRBV6-1 and TRBJ1-2; 9 nucleotides match TRBD1. Trimming at V came to 4 bases and at J to 7 bases, leaving 10 bases not matched to a gene. The CDR3 consists of 15 residues. Germline CDR1 reads MNHNS; CDR2 reads SASEGT. The CDR3 is CASSGGTGKVGGYTF. CDR3 DNA: TGTGCCAGCAGTGGTGGGACAGGGAAGGTCGGTGGCTACACCTTC.

The chain employs TRBV13 and TRBJ1-1; D is unclear. The CDR3 has 15 amino acids. V lost 4 bases to trimming and J lost 0 bases, with 12 bases between them. Looked up from germline, CDR1 is PRHDT and CDR2 is FYEKMQ (reference sequence). CDR3 residues: CASSSYQTMNTEAFF. In nucleotides, the CDR3 is TGTGCCAGCAGCTCGTATCAAACAATGAACACTGAAGCTTTCTTT.

The table lists this clone with a count of one. V usage is TRBV6-6 and J usage is TRBJ2-2; 7 bases match TRBD2. The CDR3 is made up of 16 amino acids. Germline V gene lookup returns CDR1 MNHNY and CDR2 SVGAGI (reference sequence). V shed 2 bases and J 1 base; nucleotides not matched to a gene: 4. The CDR3, as DNA: TGTGCCAGCAGTTACGGGGGAGGGCGGAACACCGGGGAGCTGTTTTTT. Protein: CASSYGGGRNTGELFF.